These 24 T cell receptor beta chains share one sample of origin, sequenced in a study of human T cells and chemical hapten exposure. TCRdb re-analysed the RACE reads in MiXCR, keeping a single row per CDR3 protein. The sample has more than 35,000 distinct CDR3 sequences; about 3.7% are singletons. Time point described: healthy volunteer bleed at 6 weeks. Total RNA was isolated from whole blood that had not been fractionated. The source material was whole blood. These receptor sequences come from a human donor in good health. Some clones in this sample may be carry-over from other donors' samples.

This clonotype was found many times. The gene calls are TRBV5-1 and TRBJ2-1; D remains ambiguous. Between the trimmed V and J ends, which lost 0 bases and 0 bases, there was a span of 7 bases. Germline-derived CDR1 and CDR2 are SGHRS and YFSETQ. The CDR3 is made up of 15 amino acids. This chain's CDR3 is CASSLGGGSYNEQFF. The CDR3 DNA reads as TGCGCCAGCAGCTTGGGCGGCGGCTCCTACAATGAGCAGTTCTTC.

This clonotype has a count of ten or more. As DNA, the CDR3 is TGTGCCAGCGATCATGGGGCGGGGGCCTACAATGAGCAGTTCTTC. Its translation is CASDHGAGAYNEQFF. This chain uses TRBV28 with TRBJ2-1; TRBD2 matches at 7 bases. Germline CDR1 MDHEN, CDR2 SYDVKM. V shed 8 bases and J 2 bases; nucleotides not matched to a gene: 9. CDR3 size: 15 residues.

Of note for this clonotype: A junction boundary mismatches the germline segment, possibly from a read error. The chain has TRBV5-5 and TRBJ1-2, with 7 nucleotides matching TRBD1. Germline V gene data show CDR1 as SGHKS and CDR2 as YYEKEE (reference sequence). This CDR3 has 14 amino acids. The CDR3 loop reads CASTLTGSNYGYTF. DNA of the CDR3: TGTGCCAGCACCTTGACAGGGTCTAACTATGGCTACACCTTC.

This clonotype was seen a few times. The chain employs TRBV2 and TRBJ1-5; D gene unclear. Germline V CDR1 and CDR2: SNHLY, FYNNEI. V lost 4 bases, J lost 2 bases, and 15 bases lay in between. CDR3 size: 16 residues. CDR3 region: CASSAWRVGGNQPQHF. The CDR3, as DNA: TGTGCCAGCAGTGCATGGAGGGTGGGTGGCAATCAGCCCCAGCATTTT.

This clonotype has a handful of counts. One end of the junction varies from germline; a read error may be responsible. The chain links TRBV7-7 to TRBJ2-2; D gene ambiguous. This CDR3 spans 14 amino acids. Germline V gene sequence: CDR1 SSHAT, CDR2 FNYEAQ (reference sequence). In DNA form, the CDR3 reads TGTGCTAGCAGCTTAGTTTCTTCCACCGGGGAGCTGTTTTTT. Protein product: CASSLVSSTGELFF.

This clonotype was found many times. The chain carries TRBV28 and TRBJ2-4; D unresolved. Trimming shortened V by 6 bases and J by 5 bases, and 5 bases separated the two germline ends. In germline, CDR1 is MDHEN, CDR2 SYDVKM. The CDR3 length is 11 residues. DNA for the CDR3: TGTGCCAGCAGCTCCCAAAACATTCAGTACTTC. Translation gives CASSSQNIQYF.

This clonotype was counted many times. The V and J genes are TRBV29-1 and TRBJ2-3, with 12 nucleotides matching TRBD2. Trimming removed 6 bases from V and 4 bases from J; junction bases left unmatched: 5. The CDR3 spans 14 residues. Per the germline V gene, CDR1 is SQVTM and CDR2 is ANQGSEA. Here the CDR3 DNA reads TGCAGCGTCTGTCTAGCGGGAGGGCCAGATACGCAGTATTTT. Translated, it gives CSVCLAGGPDTQYF.

In its sample, this clonotype was seen a few times. V and J are TRBV7-6 and TRBJ2-5, with 10 bases aligning to TRBD2. From germline, CDR1 is SGHVS and CDR2 FNYEAQ. The CDR3 has 17 residues. Trimming removed 0 bases from V and 2 bases from J; junction bases left unmatched: 6. The CDR3 region is CASSLAPGLAPQETQYF. CDR3 bases: TGTGCCAGCAGCTTAGCGCCGGGACTAGCGCCGCAAGAGACCCAGTACTTC. Supplemented by reference TRBV7-6 and TRBJ2-5, the full variable domain reads GAGVSQSPRYKVTKRGQDVALRCDPISGHVSLYWYRQALGQGPEFLTYFNYEAQQDKSGLPNDRFSAERPEGSISTLTIQRTEQRDSAMYRCASSLAPGLAPQETQYFGPGTRLLVL.

The table lists this clonotype with a few counts. The V gene is TRBV5-1, the J gene TRBJ1-2; possible D gene TRBD1, 6 bases. The germline CDR1 and CDR2 sequences are SGHRS and YFSETQ. Trimming pared 0 bases from V and 8 bases from J, leaving 14 bases between. This CDR3 is built from 14 residues. The CDR3 DNA is TGCGCCAGCAGCTTGGTTTCGGCAGGGGACGGCTACACCTTC. The encoded protein is CASSLVSAGDGYTF.

This clonotype was counted at least ten times. V usage is TRBV27 and J usage is TRBJ2-7; a weak D match, TRBD2 (7 bases). This CDR3 is built from 15 residues. Germline values: CDR1 MNHEY, CDR2 SMNVEV (reference sequence). Trimming cost V 2 bases and J 1 base, with 12 bases left between them. The CDR3 protein is CASSLVGGRSYEQYF. The CDR3 bases are TGTGCCAGCAGTTTAGTCGGGGGGCGATCCTACGAGCAGTACTTC.

This clonotype was seen ten or more times. The gene calls are TRBV28 and TRBJ2-7, with 9 bases lining up with TRBD2. The CDR3 is made up of 17 amino acids. Trimming removed 4 bases from V and 2 bases from J; junction bases left unmatched: 12. Germline V CDR1 and CDR2: MDHEN, SYDVKM. The DNA of the CDR3 is TGTGCCAGCAGTTCCGGGACTAGCTTTAAGGGCACCTACGAGCAGTACTTC. It is translated as CASSSGTSFKGTYEQYF.

The table lists this clonotype with a few counts. The chain has TRBV25-1 and TRBJ2-7; D gene uncertain. There are 11 residues in the CDR3. V was shortened by 8 bases and J by 5 bases, with 10 bases between the two germline ends. CDR1 is MGHDK, CDR2 SYGVNS, per germline. The DNA of the CDR3 is TGTGCCAGCCGAGCTCCCCACGAGCAGTACTTC. This codes for CASRAPHEQYF.

This clonotype was seen only a few times. The V call is TRBV29-1, the J call TRBJ1-1; 8 nucleotides agree with TRBD1. CDR1 is SQVTM, CDR2 ANQGSEA, per germline. The CDR3 sequence is 11 residues long. Trimming at V came to 5 bases and at J to 8 bases, leaving 4 bases not matched to a gene. Here the CDR3 DNA reads TGCAGCGTTCAGGGGGCGGGGGAAGCTTTCTTT. This codes for CSVQGAGEAFF.

Many counts were recorded for this clonotype. The rearrangement links TRBV2 to TRBJ2-4; no definite D call. Germline loops: CDR1 SNHLY, CDR2 FYNNEI. This CDR3 is built from 14 residues. Trimming took off 6 bases at V and 0 bases at J, with 9 bases between the two ends. CDR3 sequence: CASRPLLAKNIQYF. In nucleotides, the CDR3 is TGTGCCAGCAGACCCTTATTAGCCAAAAACATTCAGTACTTC.

J is TRBJ2-5 and V is TRBV18; 10 positions match TRBD1. The V gene end was trimmed by 2 bases and the J gene end by 3 bases; junction bases not matched to a gene: 6. Germline loops: CDR1 KGHSH, CDR2 LQKENI. CDR3 size: 16 residues. The CDR3 bases are TGTGCCAGCTCACCAAGGATGGGACAGGGGAAAGAGACCCAGTACTTC. Translated, it gives CASSPRMGQGKETQYF.

This clonotype was picked up a small number of times. The CDR3 DNA follows: TGTGCCAGCAGCTCCTGGGGCAGGAGCGCCAAAAACATTCAGTACTTC. It translates to CASSSWGRSAKNIQYF. The gene calls are TRBV28 and TRBJ2-4, with D perhaps matching TRBD1 (5 bases). Germline V gene sequence: CDR1 MDHEN, CDR2 SYDVKM. The CDR3 is made up of 16 amino acids. Between the trimmed V and J ends, which lost 6 bases and 1 base, there was a span of 16 bases. Full variable domain (outside the CDR3, taken from reference TRBV28 and TRBJ2-4): DVKVTQSSRYLVKRTGEKVFLECVQDMDHENMFWYRQDPGLGLRLIYFSYDVKMKEKGDIPEGYSVSREKKERFSLILESASTNQTSMYLCASSSWGRSAKNIQYFGAGTRLSVL.

This clonotype was recorded many times. The chain has TRBV7-8 and TRBJ1-5; tentative D call: TRBD1 (5 bases). V lost 7 bases and J 1 base, leaving 20 bases between the germline ends. This CDR3 region has 17 residues. Per germline, CDR1 SGHVS and CDR2 FQNEAQ. This CDR3 is CASTPGLRAGSNQPQHF. The CDR3 nucleotides are TGTGCCAGCACCCCGGGACTCAGGGCGGGGAGCAATCAGCCCCAGCATTTT.

This clonotype was detected many times. This chain connects TRBV11-2 to TRBJ2-4; the D gene is possibly TRBD2 (5 bases). CDR1 is SGHAT and CDR2 is FQNNGV in the germline V gene. With 7 bases removed from V and 0 bases from J, the gap between germline ends came to 13 bases. This CDR3 has 15 amino acids. The CDR3 nucleotides read TGTGCCAGCACCGGAGGAATTCTAGCCAAAAACATTCAGTACTTC. Its protein is CASTGGILAKNIQYF.

This clonotype occurred many times. The chain recombines TRBV7-9 with TRBJ2-1; D not resolved. Per germline, CDR1 SEHNR and CDR2 FQNEAQ (reference sequence). V was pared by 5 bases and J by 10 bases, with 9 bases between. The CDR3 is 11 residues long. The CDR3 coding sequence is TGTGCCAGCAGCCCCCTCGAAGAGCAGTTCTTC. Its protein product is CASSPLEEQFF.

This clonotype was counted many times. An end of the junction differs from the germline gene, which may be a read error. The CDR3 is CASKIGGGLFF. The CDR3 bases are TGTGCCAGCAAGATCGGGGGGGGGCTGTTTTTT. This rearrangement joins TRBV12-3 or TRBV12-4 to TRBJ2-2; 8 bases agree with TRBD2. This CDR3 comprises 11 residues.

In this sample, this clonotype turned up many times. The chain carries TRBV12-3 or TRBV12-4 and TRBJ2-5; 12 nucleotides line up with TRBD2. J gave up 4 bases and V 2 bases, and 8 bases lay outside the gene matches. There are 17 residues in the CDR3. The CDR3 sequence is CASSLSSTSGGGETQYF. The CDR3 DNA reads as TGTGCCAGCAGTTTAAGTTCGACTAGCGGGGGTGGAGAGACCCAGTACTTC.

Ten or more counts support this clonotype. V usage is TRBV27 and J usage is TRBJ2-1; no clear D gene. Germline assignment: CDR1 MNHEY and CDR2 SMNVEV (reference sequence). The length of the CDR3 is 13 residues. Trimming cost V 5 bases and J 9 bases, with 14 bases left between them. The CDR3 DNA reads as TGTGCCAGCAGTCCCCTCGACTTAGGTGAGCAGTTCTTC. Translating it yields CASSPLDLGEQFF.

This clonotype was seen repeatedly, ten times or more. V usage is TRBV29-1 and J usage is TRBJ1-1; D is unclear. CDR3 size: 16 residues. CDR1 is SQVTM, CDR2 ANQGSEA, per germline. Trimming shortened V by 2 bases and J by 0 bases, and 16 bases separated the two germline ends. The CDR3 sequence: CSVEKEPVSLNTEAFF. The CDR3 DNA follows: TGCAGCGTTGAAAAGGAACCCGTCTCCTTGAACACTGAAGCTTTCTTT. Looking up the rest from reference TRBV29-1 and TRBJ1-1 gives the full variable domain: SAVISQKPSRDICQRGTSLTIQCQVDSQVTMMFWYRQQPGQSLTLIATANQGSEATYESGFVIDKFPISRPNLTFSTLTVSNMSPEDSSIYLCSVEKEPVSLNTEAFFGQGTRLTVV.

This clonotype showed up just a few times. The rearrangement joins TRBV7-2 to TRBJ2-7; D is unresolved. The CDR3 length is 15 residues. The V gene's germline CDR1 is SGHTA and CDR2 FQGNSA. Trimming removed 1 base from V and 0 bases from J, with 10 bases in between. CDR3 DNA sequence: TGTGCCAGCAGCTTAGATCCTAGGTTCTCCTACGAGCAGTACTTC. Translation gives CASSLDPRFSYEQYF.